This T cell receptor (beta chain) was sequenced during a study of Ad26.COV2.S vaccination and SARS-CoV-2 variants. Overall study: Intramuscular Ad26.COV2.S doses were given once or twice, 56 days apart. Study results and limitations: The TCR breadth and depth analyses may have produced an underestimate of total T cell responses.

As to treatment: some 19 received Ad26.COV2.S at low or high dose, single or two shots; several received placebo; per-sample allocation not given. At day 63 after the first vaccine or placebo injection, samples were drawn. Germline V gene lookup returns CDR1 MDHEN and CDR2 SYDVKM. The CDR3 is 13 residues long. The ends were cut back, 3 bases at V and 9 bases at J, with 12 bases in the middle. Assay: immunoSEQ multiplex PCR; the TCRdb copy retains only in-frame clones and omits some. The data show approximately 300,000 clones, around 81% seen once. In the case of this clone: The antigen is undetermined.

The sequencing here drew on peripheral blood, taken in a trial of Ad26.COV2.S vaccine versus placebo. V and J are TRBV28 and TRBJ2-1, with D uncertain. The TCR sequence derives from a person between 18 and 59 years old who received the Ad26.COV2.S COVID-19 vaccine or a placebo. The CDR3 is CASSFVTAGEQFF. The CDR3 DNA is TGTGCCAGCAGTTTTGTGACCGCCGGTGAGCAGTTCTTC.